This entry is about one T cell receptor beta chain. The assay was immunoSEQ multiplex PCR, and TCRdb's table has in-frame clones only and misses some. The table has 170,000 or so clones, almost 90% seen once; the top ten hold over 1.1%. This specimen belongs to a study of control samples from healthy donors and cancer patients. Sequenced material: blood. This TCR was recovered from a woman between 45 and 60 years old in good health.

CDR3 nucleotide sequence: TGCGCCAGCAGCGCCGGGACAGGGCCCTACGAGCAGTACTTC. Its translation: CASSAGTGPYEQYF. The genes are TRBV5-1 and TRBJ2-7; 9 nucleotides match TRBD1. After removal of 4 bases from V and 2 bases from J, the junction contained 4 bases not matched to a gene. From germline, CDR1 is SGHRS and CDR2 YFSETQ. The CDR3 spans 14 residues.